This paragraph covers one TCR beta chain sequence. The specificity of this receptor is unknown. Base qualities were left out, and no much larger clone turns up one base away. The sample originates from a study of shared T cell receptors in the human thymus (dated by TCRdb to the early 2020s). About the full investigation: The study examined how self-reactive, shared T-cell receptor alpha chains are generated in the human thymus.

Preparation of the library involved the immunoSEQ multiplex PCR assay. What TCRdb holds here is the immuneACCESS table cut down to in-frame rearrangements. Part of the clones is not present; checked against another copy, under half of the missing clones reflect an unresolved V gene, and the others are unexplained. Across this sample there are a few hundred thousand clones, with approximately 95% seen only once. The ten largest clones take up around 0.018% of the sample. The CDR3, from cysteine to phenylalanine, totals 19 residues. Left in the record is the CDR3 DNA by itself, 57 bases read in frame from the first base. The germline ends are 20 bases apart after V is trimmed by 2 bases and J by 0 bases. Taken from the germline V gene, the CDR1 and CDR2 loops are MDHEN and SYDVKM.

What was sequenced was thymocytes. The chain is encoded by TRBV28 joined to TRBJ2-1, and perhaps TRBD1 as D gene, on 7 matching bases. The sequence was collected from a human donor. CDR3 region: CASSLGTPVGQSSYNEQFF. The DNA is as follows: TGTGCCAGCAGTTTAGGGACTCCCGTGGGACAGAGCTCCTACAATGAGCAGTTCTTC. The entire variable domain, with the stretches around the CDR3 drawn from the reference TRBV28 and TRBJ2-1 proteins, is DVKVTQSSRYLVKRTGEKVFLECVQDMDHENMFWYRQDPGLGLRLIYFSYDVKMKEKGDIPEGYSVSREKKERFSLILESASTNQTSMYLCASSLGTPVGQSSYNEQFFGPGTRLTVL.